Shown below are 16 T cell receptor beta chains from a single sample sequenced in a study of blood T cell repertoires in COVID-19. Assay: immunoSEQ multiplex PCR; the TCRdb copy retains only in-frame clones and omits some. The sample yields about 120,000 clones, roughly four fifths seen once. The sequenced material came from peripheral blood. The receptors were gathered from a woman aged 70-85 years with acute or convalescent COVID-19.

This clone was seen a single time. The chain carries TRBV18 and TRBJ1-5; 9 nucleotides match TRBD1. After removal of 2 bases from V and 3 bases from J, the junction contained 5 bases not matched to a gene. This CDR3 has 16 amino acids. CDR1 is KGHSH, CDR2 LQKENI, per germline. DNA of the CDR3: TGTGCCAGCTCACCAGGACAGGGGTCTTCCAATCAGCCCCAGCATTTT. Translating gives CASSPGQGSSNQPQHF.

The V gene is TRBV18, the J gene TRBJ1-2; D is unresolved. Germline lookup yields CDR1 KGHSH and CDR2 LQKENI. Trimming removed 2 bases from V and 8 bases from J, with 18 bases in between. There are 15 residues in the CDR3. The CDR3, as DNA: TGTGCCAGCTCACCATCTAAAGGAGGGATGTGGGGCTACACCTTC. Translating gives CASSPSKGGMWGYTF.

This rearrangement joins TRBV3-1 (or the pseudogene TRBV3-2) to TRBJ1-2; 7 bases align to TRBD1. The CDR3 consists of 13 residues. The trim removed 5 bases at V and 3 bases at J, leaving 3 bases unmatched. Germline lookup yields CDR1 LGHDT and CDR2 YNNKEL (reference sequence). In nucleotides, the CDR3 is TGTGCCAGCAGCGACAGGGCCTACTATGGCTACACCTTC. Amino acid sequence: CASSDRAYYGYTF.

This clone was recorded only once. J is TRBJ1-1 and V is TRBV4-1; TRBD1 aligns across 7 bases. The ends lost 1 base at V and 0 bases at J; junction bases unmatched: 8. Germline V CDR1 and CDR2: MGHRA, YSYEKL. The CDR3 spans 17 residues. CDR3 bases: TGCGCCAGCAGCCAAGTGTATACAGGGGCTCTGAACACTGAAGCTTTCTTT. Amino acid sequence: CASSQVYTGALNTEAFF.

V gene TRBV10-2 combines with J gene TRBJ1-1; D gene uncertain. Per germline, CDR1 WSHSY and CDR2 SAAADI. Trimming stripped 4 bases from V and 2 bases from J, with 5 bases between. The CDR3 is 12 amino acids. The CDR3 coding sequence is TGCGCCAGCAGTGGAGGTAACACTGAAGCTTTCTTT. It specifies CASSGGNTEAFF.

The chain carries TRBV29-1 and TRBJ2-3, with D perhaps matching TRBD1 (6 bases). Trimming took 7 bases from V and 3 from J, leaving 11 bases between them. Looked up from germline, CDR1 is SQVTM and CDR2 is ANQGSEA. The CDR3 has 12 residues. DNA of the CDR3: TGCAGCGGGTGGACAGCTACAGATACGCAGTATTTT. Translation: CSGWTATDTQYF.

The chain is built from TRBV5-1 and TRBJ1-1; no firm D call. In germline, CDR1 is SGHRS, CDR2 YFSETQ. The CDR3 runs to 14 residues. V gave up 4 bases and J gave up 1 base, with 11 bases separating them. CDR3 loop: CASSIISGNTEAFF. CDR3 DNA sequence: TGCGCCAGCAGCATAATCAGTGGGAACACTGAAGCTTTCTTT.

In the case of this clone: An end of the junction differs from the germline gene, which may be a read error. This chain uses TRBV5-1 with TRBJ2-3; D ambiguous. This CDR3 has 16 amino acids. CDR1 and CDR2 from the germline V gene are SGHRS and YFSETQ. CDR3 DNA sequence: TGCGCCAGCAGTTTGGGGTCCACGGCGGTATCCGATACGCAGTATTTT. Its translation: CASSLGSTAVSDTQYF.

This clone showed up just a few times. This chain uses TRBV12-3 or TRBV12-4 with TRBJ2-5; D is ambiguous. V lost 5 bases and J lost 5, with 12 bases in between. The CDR3 loop spans 13 amino acids. CDR3 DNA: TGTGCCAGCAGTAGAACCAGGCTGGAGACCCAGTACTTC. This translates into CASSRTRLETQYF.

The chain employs TRBV2 and TRBJ1-2; maybe TRBD1 (5 bases). Trimming left V 8 bases short and J 3 bases short, with 16 bases between. This CDR3 comprises 14 residues. Germline values: CDR1 SNHLY, CDR2 FYNNEI. The CDR3 DNA is TGTGCCAGCGCCGGCAGGGCGATTTACTATGGCTACACCTTC. Amino acid sequence: CASAGRAIYYGYTF.

CDR3: CASSLDRGRMAFF. The CDR3 DNA follows: TGCGCCAGCAGCTTGGACAGGGGGCGAATGGCTTTCTTT. The V call is TRBV5-1, the J call TRBJ1-1; 9 nucleotides agree with TRBD1. Germline V gene data show CDR1 as SGHRS and CDR2 as YFSETQ. The trim removed 0 bases at V and 11 bases at J, leaving 5 bases unmatched. The CDR3 loop spans 13 amino acids.

This rearrangement joins TRBV11-2 to TRBJ1-2, with a tentative D call TRBD1 (6 bases). The ends were cut back, 8 bases at V and 4 bases at J, with 20 bases in the middle. The CDR3 has 15 amino acids. CDR1 and CDR2 from the germline V gene are SGHAT and FQNNGV. The CDR3 DNA reads as TGTGCCAGCTCGCCCCCGTATGGACAGCTCTATGGCTACACCTTC. The encoded protein is CASSPPYGQLYGYTF.

The CDR3 nucleotides read TGTGCCAGCAGTTTTCAGGGTTCCACTGAAGCTTTCTTT. Its protein is CASSFQGSTEAFF. The chain links TRBV12-3 or TRBV12-4 to TRBJ1-1; TRBD1 might be the D (5 bases). The germline V and J ends were trimmed by 3 bases and 4 bases, with 9 bases remaining between them. The CDR3 runs to 13 residues.

The CDR3 DNA reads as TGTGCCAGCAGCCATCAGGGGGAGAGCCCCCAGCATTTT. This sequence encodes CASSHQGESPQHF. The chain uses TRBV7-2 and TRBJ1-5; 7 positions match TRBD1. The CDR3 runs to 13 residues. The V gene end was trimmed by 5 bases and the J gene end by 10 bases; junction bases not matched to a gene: 8. Germline loops: CDR1 SGHTA, CDR2 FQGNSA.

V is TRBV28 and J is TRBJ1-2, with TRBD1 matching over 10 bases. Per germline, CDR1 MDHEN and CDR2 SYDVKM. With 4 bases clipped from V and 9 bases from J, the junction kept 8 bases outside the gene matches. The CDR3 runs 14 residues. CDR3 loop: CASSWGPGQGRYTF. The CDR3 nucleotides are TGTGCCAGCAGTTGGGGGCCGGGACAGGGGCGCTACACCTTC.

This clone was counted once. The chain is built from TRBV28 and TRBJ2-7; TRBD1 aligns across 7 bases. The CDR3 length is 15 residues. After removal of 6 bases from V and 2 bases from J, the junction contained 10 bases not matched to a gene. CDR1 and CDR2 (germline): MDHEN, SYDVKM. The CDR3 spells CASSSPGQVTYEQYV. The CDR3 nucleotides read TGTGCCAGCAGCTCCCCCGGACAGGTGACCTACGAGCAGTACGTC.